The source of this TCR beta chain is a study of control samples from healthy donors and cancer patients. Germline trimming cut 4 bases from V and 2 bases from J; bases unmatched to any gene: 5. This CDR3 comprises 15 residues. The germline V gene has CDR1 SGHAT and CDR2 FQNNGV. The table came from immunoSEQ multiplex PCR; TCRdb's copy has only in-frame clones and leaves some out. This table has tens of thousands of clones, around 89% appearing once. Sequenced material: blood. The gene calls are TRBV11-2 and TRBJ2-5; 9 nucleotides agree with TRBD1. The source is a woman aged 70 to 79 in good health. CDR3 residues: CASSYRDRAQETQYF. The CDR3 DNA follows: TGTGCCAGCAGCTACCGGGACAGGGCTCAAGAGACCCAGTACTTC.